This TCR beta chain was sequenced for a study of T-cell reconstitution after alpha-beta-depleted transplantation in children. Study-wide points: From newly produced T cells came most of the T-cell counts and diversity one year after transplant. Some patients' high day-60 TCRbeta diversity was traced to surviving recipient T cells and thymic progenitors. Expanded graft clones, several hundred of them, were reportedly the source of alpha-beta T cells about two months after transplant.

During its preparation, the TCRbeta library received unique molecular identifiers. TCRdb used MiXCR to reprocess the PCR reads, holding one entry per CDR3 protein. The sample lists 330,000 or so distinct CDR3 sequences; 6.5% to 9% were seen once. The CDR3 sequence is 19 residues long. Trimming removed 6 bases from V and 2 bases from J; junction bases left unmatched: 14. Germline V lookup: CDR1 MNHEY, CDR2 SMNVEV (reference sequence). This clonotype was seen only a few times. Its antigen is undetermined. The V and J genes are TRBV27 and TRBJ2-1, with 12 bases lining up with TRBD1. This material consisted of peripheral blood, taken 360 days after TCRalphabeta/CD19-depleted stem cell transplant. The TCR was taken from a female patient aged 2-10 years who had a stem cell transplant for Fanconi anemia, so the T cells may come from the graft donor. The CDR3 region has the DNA TGTGCCAGCAGACGAGTCGGGACAGGGGGCGTTAGTCCCTACAATGAGCAGTTCTTC. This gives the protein CASRRVGTGGVSPYNEQFF.